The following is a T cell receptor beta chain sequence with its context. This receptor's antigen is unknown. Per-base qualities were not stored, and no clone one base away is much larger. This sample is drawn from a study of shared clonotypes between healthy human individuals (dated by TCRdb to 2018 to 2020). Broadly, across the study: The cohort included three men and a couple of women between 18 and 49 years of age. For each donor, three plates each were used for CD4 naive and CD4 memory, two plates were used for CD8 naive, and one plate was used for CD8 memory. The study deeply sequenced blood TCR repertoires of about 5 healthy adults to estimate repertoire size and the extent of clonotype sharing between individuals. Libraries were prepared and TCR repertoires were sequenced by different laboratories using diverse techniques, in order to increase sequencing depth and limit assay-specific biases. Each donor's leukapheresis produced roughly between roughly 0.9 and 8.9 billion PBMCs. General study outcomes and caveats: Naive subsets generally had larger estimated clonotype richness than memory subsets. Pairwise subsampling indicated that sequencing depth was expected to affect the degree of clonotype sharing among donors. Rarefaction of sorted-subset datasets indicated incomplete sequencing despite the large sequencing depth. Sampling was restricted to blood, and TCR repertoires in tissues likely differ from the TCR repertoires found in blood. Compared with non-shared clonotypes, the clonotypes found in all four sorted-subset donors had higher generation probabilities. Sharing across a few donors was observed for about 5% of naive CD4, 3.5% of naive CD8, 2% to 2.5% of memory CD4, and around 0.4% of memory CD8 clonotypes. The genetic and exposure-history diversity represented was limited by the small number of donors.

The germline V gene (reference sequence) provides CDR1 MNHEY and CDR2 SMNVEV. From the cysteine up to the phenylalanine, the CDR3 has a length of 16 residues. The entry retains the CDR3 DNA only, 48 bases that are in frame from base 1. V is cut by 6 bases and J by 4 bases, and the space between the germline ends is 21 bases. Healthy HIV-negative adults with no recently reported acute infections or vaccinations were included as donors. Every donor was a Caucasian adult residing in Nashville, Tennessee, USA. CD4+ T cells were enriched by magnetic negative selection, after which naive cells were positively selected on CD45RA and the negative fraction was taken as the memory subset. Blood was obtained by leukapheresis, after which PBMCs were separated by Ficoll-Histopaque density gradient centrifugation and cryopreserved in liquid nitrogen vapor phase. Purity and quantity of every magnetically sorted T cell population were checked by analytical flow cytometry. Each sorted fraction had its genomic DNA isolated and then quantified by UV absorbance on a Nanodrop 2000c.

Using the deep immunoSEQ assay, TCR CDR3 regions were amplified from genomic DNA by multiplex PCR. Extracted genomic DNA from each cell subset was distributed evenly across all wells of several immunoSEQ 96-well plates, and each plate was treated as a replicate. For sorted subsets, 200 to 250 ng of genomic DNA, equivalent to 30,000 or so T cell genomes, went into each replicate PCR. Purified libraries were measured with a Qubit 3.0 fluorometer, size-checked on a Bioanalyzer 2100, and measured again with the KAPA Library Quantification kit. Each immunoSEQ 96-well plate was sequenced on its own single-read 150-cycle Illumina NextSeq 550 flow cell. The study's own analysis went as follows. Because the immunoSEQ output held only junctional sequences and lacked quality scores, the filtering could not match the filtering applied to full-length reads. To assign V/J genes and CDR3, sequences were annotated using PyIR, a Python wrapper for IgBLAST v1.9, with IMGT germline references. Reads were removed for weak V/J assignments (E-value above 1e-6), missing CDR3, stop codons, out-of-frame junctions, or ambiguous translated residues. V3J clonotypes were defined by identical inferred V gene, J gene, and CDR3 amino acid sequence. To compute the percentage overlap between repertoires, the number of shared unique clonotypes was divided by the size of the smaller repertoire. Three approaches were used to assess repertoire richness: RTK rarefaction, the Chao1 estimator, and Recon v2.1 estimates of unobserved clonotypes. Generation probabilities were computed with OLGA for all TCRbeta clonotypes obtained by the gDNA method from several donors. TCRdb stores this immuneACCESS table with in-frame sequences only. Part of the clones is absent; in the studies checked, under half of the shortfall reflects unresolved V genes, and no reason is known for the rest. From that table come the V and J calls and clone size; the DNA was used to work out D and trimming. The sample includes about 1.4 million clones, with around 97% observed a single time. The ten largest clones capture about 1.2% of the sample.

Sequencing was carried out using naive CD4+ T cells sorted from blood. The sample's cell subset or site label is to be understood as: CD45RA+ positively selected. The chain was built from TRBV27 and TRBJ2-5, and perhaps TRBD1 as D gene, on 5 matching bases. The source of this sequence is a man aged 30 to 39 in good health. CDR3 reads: CASSPRLSSRGETQYF. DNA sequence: TGTGCCAGCAGCCCGAGACTTTCGTCAAGGGGAGAGACCCAGTACTTC.